This passage covers 20 T cell receptor beta chains from one sample sequenced in a study of CD8 T cells in ankylosing spondylitis. TCRdb passed the 5' RACE reads through MiXCR, listing each CDR3 protein once. The sample carries almost 250,000 distinct CDR3 sequences, 32% recorded once. Sequencing was carried out using blood, either unsorted or a sorted T cell fraction (not recorded which). The receptors originated from a male donor with ankylosing spondylitis or in good health (not recorded which).

The rearrangement links TRBV7-2 to TRBJ2-5; 10 bases agree with TRBD1. The CDR3 loop spans 16 amino acids. Germline CDR1 is SGHTA and CDR2 is FQGNSA. Germline trimming cut 4 bases from V and 5 bases from J; bases unmatched to any gene: 10. The DNA for the CDR3 is TGTGCCAGCAGCTCCGGACAGGGGGAAATACTCGAGACCCAGTACTTC. Translation: CASSSGQGEILETQYF.

The rearrangement joins TRBV10-3 to TRBJ1-5; 10 bases are a match to TRBD1. The CDR3 extends over 15 amino acids. V shed 3 bases and J 5 bases; nucleotides not matched to a gene: 4. Germline V lookup: CDR1 ENHRY, CDR2 SYGVKD. DNA for the CDR3: TGTGCCATCAGTGATCCCGGGACAGGGGATCAGCCCCAGCATTTT. As protein: CAISDPGTGDQPQHF.

The J gene is TRBJ2-7, the V gene TRBV11-2, with 8 bases fitting TRBD2. This CDR3 is built from 15 residues. The J segment lost 3 bases and the V segment lost 0 bases, leaving 4 bases of the junction unmatched. Germline assignment: CDR1 SGHAT and CDR2 FQNNGV. CDR3 in DNA: TGTGCCAGCAGCTTAGATGGTGGGACTAGCTACGAGCAGTACTTC. This gives the protein CASSLDGGTSYEQYF.

This clonotype has only one observation. V and J are TRBV7-6 and TRBJ2-7, with 7 bases aligning to TRBD1. The CDR3 length is 14 residues. In germline, CDR1 is SGHVS, CDR2 FNYEAQ. The trim removed 5 bases at V and 0 bases at J, leaving 4 bases unmatched. In DNA, the CDR3 is TGTGCCAGCAGCCAGGGACAGACCTCCTACGAGCAGTACTTC. Translating it yields CASSQGQTSYEQYF.

This clonotype appeared a few times. V gene TRBV4-2 combines with J gene TRBJ2-5, with D possibly matching TRBD2 (5 bases). CDR1 and CDR2 from the germline V gene are LGHNA and YNFKEQ. This CDR3 spans 15 amino acids. Between the trimmed V and J ends, which lost 6 bases and 2 bases, there was a span of 16 bases. The chain's CDR3 is CASRETPGSQETQYF. The CDR3 DNA sequence: TGTGCCAGCAGAGAGACACCGGGGTCTCAAGAGACCCAGTACTTC.

The chain is built from TRBV6-5 and TRBJ2-7, with D perhaps TRBD1 (6 bases). V lost 2 bases and J lost 0, with 11 bases in between. The CDR3 spans 15 residues. The germline gives CDR1 MNHEY, CDR2 SVGAGI. The CDR3 spells CASSYRQESSYEQYF. In DNA form, the CDR3 reads TGTGCCAGCAGTTACCGACAGGAGAGCTCCTACGAGCAGTACTTC.

The chain recombines TRBV12-3 or TRBV12-4 with TRBJ2-5, with 13 bases aligning to TRBD2. CDR3 length: 17 amino acids. V was pared by 4 bases and J by 2 bases, with 7 bases of the junction left unmatched. CDR3 nucleotide sequence: TGTGCCAGCAGTTCAGGGGGACTAGCGGGGCATCAAGAGACCCAGTACTTC. Protein: CASSSGGLAGHQETQYF.

The rearrangement links TRBV24-1 to TRBJ1-1, with 9 bases aligning to TRBD1. After removal of 11 bases from V and 3 bases from J, the junction contained 12 bases not matched to a gene. CDR3 length equals 15 residues. Germline V gene lookup returns CDR1 KGHDR and CDR2 SFDVKD. In DNA form, the CDR3 reads TGTGCCATTCCGGGACAGGGTAATATCGACACTGAAGCTTTCTTT. Amino acids: CAIPGQGNIDTEAFF.

The genes are TRBV20-1 and TRBJ2-4, with TRBD2 matching over 7 bases. In germline, CDR1 is DFQATT, CDR2 SNEGSKA (reference sequence). This CDR3 has 12 amino acids. Unmatched junction bases numbered 12, after V lost 7 bases and J lost 12 bases. CDR3 DNA sequence: TGCAGTGGAGCCAGCGGGGTGGATGGTCAGTACTTC. Amino acids: CSGASGVDGQYF.

This clonotype occurred a few times. V and J are TRBV12-3 or TRBV12-4 and TRBJ2-7; D is ambiguous. With 2 bases removed from V and 1 base from J, the gap between germline ends came to 6 bases. This CDR3 comprises 13 residues. The CDR3: CASSLSTSYEQYF. The CDR3 nucleotides are TGTGCCAGCAGTTTATCCACTTCCTACGAGCAGTACTTC.

The rearrangement uses TRBV4-2 and TRBJ1-1; TRBD1 matches at 7 bases. The CDR3 totals 16 residues. J was trimmed by 3 bases and V by 4 bases; bases with no gene match: 11. Germline V gene lookup returns CDR1 LGHNA and CDR2 YNFKEQ. The CDR3 loop reads CASSPRQGGTDTEAFF. As DNA, the CDR3 is TGTGCCAGCAGCCCCCGACAGGGCGGTACGGACACTGAAGCTTTCTTT.

V and J are TRBV7-2 and TRBJ2-5; no clear D. V lost 5 bases to trimming and J lost 1 base, with 8 bases between them. Germline CDR1 reads SGHTA; CDR2 reads FQGNSA. The CDR3 consists of 13 residues. The CDR3 sequence: CASSPQVQETQYF. In DNA, the CDR3 is TGTGCCAGCAGCCCCCAGGTCCAAGAGACCCAGTACTTC.

The chain combines TRBV20-1 with TRBJ2-2; D is possibly TRBD2 (6 bases). The CDR3 is 14 amino acids. V gave up 4 bases and J gave up 0 bases, with 9 bases separating them. Germline V gene sequence: CDR1 DFQATT, CDR2 SNEGSKA (reference sequence). The CDR3 region has the DNA TGCAGTGCTATCTCGGGGGCGAACACCGGGGAGCTGTTTTTT. Its translation is CSAISGANTGELFF.

This clonotype was counted at least ten times. The chain has TRBV20-1 and TRBJ2-7, with D possibly matching TRBD2 (6 bases). Germline-derived CDR1 and CDR2 are DFQATT and SNEGSKA (reference sequence). The CDR3 extends over 12 amino acids. V shed 5 bases and J shed 3 bases, with 11 bases lying between them. Here the CDR3 reads CSAGRTGYEQYF. As DNA, the CDR3 is TGCAGTGCTGGGAGGACGGGCTACGAGCAGTACTTC.

This clonotype was picked up many times. This chain links TRBV5-5 with TRBJ2-7, with a possible D match to TRBD2 (6 bases). Trimming cost V 0 bases and J 0 bases, with 10 bases left between them. The CDR3 has 15 residues. Germline CDR1 reads SGHKS; CDR2 reads YYEKEE (reference sequence). The CDR3 is CASSLGGDTSYEQYF. CDR3 bases: TGTGCCAGCAGCTTGGGCGGGGATACCTCCTACGAGCAGTACTTC.

CDR3 in amino acids: CSARDLGTVFNEQYF. The CDR3 coding sequence is TGCAGTGCTAGAGATCTGGGGACAGTTTTTAACGAGCAGTACTTC. This chain joins TRBV20-1 and TRBJ2-7; 7 bases fit TRBD1. Germline CDR1 and CDR2: DFQATT and SNEGSKA (reference sequence). Trimming cost V 0 bases and J 5 bases; bases outside gene matches: 10. The CDR3 has 15 amino acids.

This clonotype was recorded a few times. The rearrangement links TRBV12-3 or TRBV12-4 to TRBJ2-3; D unresolved. V gave up 6 bases and J gave up 3 bases, with 13 bases separating them. The CDR3 is made up of 14 amino acids. The CDR3 DNA follows: TGTGCCAGCAGGCCCGGCCTTAATACAGATACGCAGTATTTT. Protein product: CASRPGLNTDTQYF.

This clonotype has only a few counts. The chain joins TRBV5-6 to TRBJ2-3; D gene ambiguous. Trimming pared 4 bases from V and 2 bases from J, leaving 26 bases between. Germline values: CDR1 SGHDT, CDR2 YYEEEE. This CDR3 is built from 19 residues. CDR3 residues: CASSSPLVAASTFTDTQYF. As DNA, the CDR3 is TGTGCCAGCAGCAGCCCCCTGGTGGCAGCATCAACTTTCACAGATACGCAGTATTTT. Based on the CDR3 plus reference TRBV5-6 and TRBJ2-3, the full variable domain is DAGVTQSPTHLIKTRGQQVTLRCSPKSGHDTVSWYQQALGQGPQFIFQYYEEEERQRGNFPDRFSGHQFPNYSSELNVNALLLGDSALYLCASSSPLVAASTFTDTQYFGPGTRLTVL.

The chain employs TRBV6-2 or TRBV6-3 and TRBJ2-3; 7 nucleotides align to TRBD2. The J segment lost 6 bases and the V segment lost 4 bases, leaving 7 bases of the junction unmatched. Per the germline V gene, CDR1 is MNHEY and CDR2 is SVGEGT. This CDR3 region has 14 residues. The chain's CDR3 is CASSWVGEGDTQYF. In DNA form, the CDR3 reads TGTGCCAGCAGTTGGGTGGGGGAGGGTGATACGCAGTATTTT.

This rearrangement joins TRBV6-5 to TRBJ1-1; D is uncertain. The CDR3 consists of 11 residues. Germline loops: CDR1 MNHEY, CDR2 SVGAGI. Trimming took off 6 bases at V and 4 bases at J, with 6 bases between the two ends. CDR3 sequence reads: CASSHGTEAFF. DNA of the CDR3: TGTGCCAGCAGCCATGGCACTGAAGCTTTCTTT.